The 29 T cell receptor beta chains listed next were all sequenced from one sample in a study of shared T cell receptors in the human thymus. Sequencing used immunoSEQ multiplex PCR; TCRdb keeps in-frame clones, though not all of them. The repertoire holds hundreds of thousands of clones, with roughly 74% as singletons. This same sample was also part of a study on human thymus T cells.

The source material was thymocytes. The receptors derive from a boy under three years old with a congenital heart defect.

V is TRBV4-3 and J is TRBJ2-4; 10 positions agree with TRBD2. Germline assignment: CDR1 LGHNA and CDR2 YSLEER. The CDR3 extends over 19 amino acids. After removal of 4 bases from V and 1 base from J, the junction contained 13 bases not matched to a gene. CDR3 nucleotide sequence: TGCGCCAGCAGCCCATTCGCGGCTAGCGGGAGTAGGGCCAAAAACATTCAGTACTTC. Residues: CASSPFAASGSRAKNIQYF.

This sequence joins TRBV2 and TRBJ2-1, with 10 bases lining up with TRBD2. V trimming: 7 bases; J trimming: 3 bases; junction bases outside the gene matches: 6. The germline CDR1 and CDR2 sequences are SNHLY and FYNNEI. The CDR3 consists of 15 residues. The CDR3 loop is CASKLGTSVYNEQFF. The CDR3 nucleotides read TGTGCCAGCAAATTGGGGACTAGCGTCTACAATGAGCAGTTCTTC.

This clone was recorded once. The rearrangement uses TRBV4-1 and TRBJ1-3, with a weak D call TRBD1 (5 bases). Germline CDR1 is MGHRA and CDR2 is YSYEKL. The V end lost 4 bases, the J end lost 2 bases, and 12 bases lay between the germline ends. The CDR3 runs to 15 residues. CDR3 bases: TGCGCCAGCAGCCCTTACCGGGGGGCTGGAAACACCATATATTTT. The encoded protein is CASSPYRGAGNTIYF.

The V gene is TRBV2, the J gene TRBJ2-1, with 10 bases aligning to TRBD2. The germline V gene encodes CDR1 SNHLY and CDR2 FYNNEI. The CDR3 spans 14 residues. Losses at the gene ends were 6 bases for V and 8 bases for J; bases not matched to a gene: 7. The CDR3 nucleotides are TGTGCCAGCAGGGGGGTAGCGGGAGGCTATGAGCAGTTCTTC. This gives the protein CASRGVAGGYEQFF.

The CDR3 spells CASSPQGVELFF. CDR3 sequence (DNA): TGTGCCAGCTCACCACAGGGAGTAGAACTGTTTTTT. The rearrangement uses TRBV18 and TRBJ1-4; D unclear. V lost 1 base to trimming and J lost 12 bases, with 9 bases between them. This CDR3 is built from 12 residues. The V gene's germline CDR1 is KGHSH and CDR2 LQKENI.

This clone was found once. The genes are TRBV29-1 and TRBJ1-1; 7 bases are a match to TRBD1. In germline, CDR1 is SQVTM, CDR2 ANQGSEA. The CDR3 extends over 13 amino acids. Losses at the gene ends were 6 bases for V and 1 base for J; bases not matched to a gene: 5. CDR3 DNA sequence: TGCAGCGTAGGGGGCTCACGGAACACTGAAGCTTTCTTT. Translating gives CSVGGSRNTEAFF. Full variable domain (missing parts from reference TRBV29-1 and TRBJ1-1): SAVISQKPSRDICQRGTSLTIQCQVDSQVTMMFWYRQQPGQSLTLIATANQGSEATYESGFVIDKFPISRPNLTFSTLTVSNMSPEDSSIYLCSVGGSRNTEAFFGQGTRLTVV.

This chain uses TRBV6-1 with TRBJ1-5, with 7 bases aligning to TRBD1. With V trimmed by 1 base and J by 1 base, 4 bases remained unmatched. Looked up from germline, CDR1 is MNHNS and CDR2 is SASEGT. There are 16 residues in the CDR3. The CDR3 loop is CASSEDRGRSNQPQHF. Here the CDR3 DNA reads TGTGCCAGCAGTGAAGACAGGGGACGCAGCAATCAGCCCCAGCATTTT.

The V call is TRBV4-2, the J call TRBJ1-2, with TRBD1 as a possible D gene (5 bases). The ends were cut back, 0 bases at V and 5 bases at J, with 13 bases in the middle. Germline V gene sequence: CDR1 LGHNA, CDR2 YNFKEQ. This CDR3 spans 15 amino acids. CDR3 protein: CASSQERRGAYGYTF. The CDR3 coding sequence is TGTGCCAGCAGCCAAGAAAGGAGGGGAGCGTATGGCTACACCTTC.

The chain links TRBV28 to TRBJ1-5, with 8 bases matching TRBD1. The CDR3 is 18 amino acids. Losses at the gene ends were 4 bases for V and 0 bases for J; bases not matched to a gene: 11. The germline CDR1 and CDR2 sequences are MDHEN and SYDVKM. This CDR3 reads CASSCRQGPYSSNQPQHF. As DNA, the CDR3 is TGTGCCAGCAGTTGTCGACAGGGGCCCTACTCTAGCAATCAGCCCCAGCATTTT. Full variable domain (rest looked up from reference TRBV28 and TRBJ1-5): DVKVTQSSRYLVKRTGEKVFLECVQDMDHENMFWYRQDPGLGLRLIYFSYDVKMKEKGDIPEGYSVSREKKERFSLILESASTNQTSMYLCASSCRQGPYSSNQPQHFGDGTRLSIL.

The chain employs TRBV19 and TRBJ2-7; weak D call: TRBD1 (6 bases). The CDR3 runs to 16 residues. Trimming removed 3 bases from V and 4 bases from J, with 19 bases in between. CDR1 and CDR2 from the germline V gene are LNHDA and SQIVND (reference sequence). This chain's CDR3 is CASSIRNRATRYEQYF. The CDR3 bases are TGTGCCAGTAGTATTAGAAACAGGGCGACCCGATACGAGCAGTACTTC. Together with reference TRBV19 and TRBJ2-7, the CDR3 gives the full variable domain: DGGITQSPKYLFRKEGQNVTLSCEQNLNHDAMYWYRQDPGQGLRLIYYSQIVNDFQKGDIAEGYSVSREKKESFPLTVTSAQKNPTAFYLCASSIRNRATRYEQYFGPGTRLTVT.

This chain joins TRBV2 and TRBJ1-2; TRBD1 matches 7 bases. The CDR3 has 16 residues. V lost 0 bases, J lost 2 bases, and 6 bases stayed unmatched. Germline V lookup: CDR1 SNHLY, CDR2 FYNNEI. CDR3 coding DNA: TGTGCCAGCAGTGAAGCGCGTGACAGGGCCAACTATGGCTACACCTTC. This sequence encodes CASSEARDRANYGYTF.

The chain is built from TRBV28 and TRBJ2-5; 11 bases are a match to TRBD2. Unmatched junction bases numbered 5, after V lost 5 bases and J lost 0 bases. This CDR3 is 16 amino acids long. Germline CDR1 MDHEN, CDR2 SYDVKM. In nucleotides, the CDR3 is TGTGCCAGCAGTCTCCGACTAGCGGGGTACCAAGAGACCCAGTACTTC. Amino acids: CASSLRLAGYQETQYF.

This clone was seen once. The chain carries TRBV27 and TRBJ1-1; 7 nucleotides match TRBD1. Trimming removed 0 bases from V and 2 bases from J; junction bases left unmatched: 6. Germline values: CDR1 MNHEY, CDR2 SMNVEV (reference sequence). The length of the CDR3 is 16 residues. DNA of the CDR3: TGTGCCAGCAGTTTATCCGCCGACAGGGAAAACACTGAAGCTTTCTTT. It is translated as CASSLSADRENTEAFF.

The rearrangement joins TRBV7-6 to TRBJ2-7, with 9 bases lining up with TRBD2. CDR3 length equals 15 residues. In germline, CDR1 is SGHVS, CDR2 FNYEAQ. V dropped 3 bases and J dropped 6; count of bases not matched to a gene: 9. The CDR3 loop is CASSFYRGRAGEQYF. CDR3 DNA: TGTGCCAGCAGCTTTTATCGCGGGAGGGCCGGCGAGCAGTACTTC. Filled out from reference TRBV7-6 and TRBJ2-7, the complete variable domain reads GAGVSQSPRYKVTKRGQDVALRCDPISGHVSLYWYRQALGQGPEFLTYFNYEAQQDKSGLPNDRFSAERPEGSISTLTIQRTEQRDSAMYRCASSFYRGRAGEQYFGPGTRLTVT.

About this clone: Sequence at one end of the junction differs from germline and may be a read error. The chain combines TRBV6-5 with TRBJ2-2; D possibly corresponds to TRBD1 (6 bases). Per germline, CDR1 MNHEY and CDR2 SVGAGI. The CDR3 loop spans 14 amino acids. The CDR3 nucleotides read TGTACCAGCAGTCCTACAGGGAGAGCCGGGGAGCTGTTTTTT. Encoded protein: CTSSPTGRAGELFF.

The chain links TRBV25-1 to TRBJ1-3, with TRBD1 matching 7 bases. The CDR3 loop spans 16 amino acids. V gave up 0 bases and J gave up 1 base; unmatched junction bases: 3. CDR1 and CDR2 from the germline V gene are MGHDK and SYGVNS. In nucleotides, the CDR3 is TGTGCCAGCAGTGAATATGCCAGGGGGTCTGGAAACACCATATATTTT. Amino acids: CASSEYARGSGNTIYF.

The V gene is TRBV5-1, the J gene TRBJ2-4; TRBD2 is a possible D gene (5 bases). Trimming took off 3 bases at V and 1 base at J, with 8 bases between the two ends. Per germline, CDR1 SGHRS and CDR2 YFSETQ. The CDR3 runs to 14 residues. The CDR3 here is CASSYASAKNIQYF. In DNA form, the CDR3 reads TGCGCCAGCAGCTATGCTAGCGCCAAAAACATTCAGTACTTC.

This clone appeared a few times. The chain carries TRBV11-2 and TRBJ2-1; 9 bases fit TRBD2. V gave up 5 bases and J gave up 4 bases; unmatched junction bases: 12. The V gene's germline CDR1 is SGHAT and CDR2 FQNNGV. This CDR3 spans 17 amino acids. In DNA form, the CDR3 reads TGTGCCAGCAGCCGGGCAGGGCGGGAGGGACGGTACAATGAGCAGTTCTTC. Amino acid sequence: CASSRAGREGRYNEQFF.

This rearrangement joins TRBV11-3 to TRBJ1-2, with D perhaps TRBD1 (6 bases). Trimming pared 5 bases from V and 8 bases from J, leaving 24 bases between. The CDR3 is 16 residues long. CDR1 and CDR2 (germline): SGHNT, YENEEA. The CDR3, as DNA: TGTGCCAGCAGCCCCGGGGGGGGGCCCCTGTCCAGGGGCTACACCTTC. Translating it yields CASSPGGGPLSRGYTF.

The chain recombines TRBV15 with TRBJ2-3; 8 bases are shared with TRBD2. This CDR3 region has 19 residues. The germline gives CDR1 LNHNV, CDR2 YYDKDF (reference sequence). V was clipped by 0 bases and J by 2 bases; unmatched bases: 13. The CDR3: CATSRDGPSASGYTDTQYF. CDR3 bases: TGTGCCACCAGCAGAGATGGGCCCTCGGCTAGCGGGTACACAGATACGCAGTATTTT.

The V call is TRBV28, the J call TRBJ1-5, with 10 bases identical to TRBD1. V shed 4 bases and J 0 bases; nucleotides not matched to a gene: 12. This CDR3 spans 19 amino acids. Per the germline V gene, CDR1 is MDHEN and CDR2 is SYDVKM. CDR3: CASSSFPGTGEYSNQPQHF. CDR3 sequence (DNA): TGTGCCAGCAGTTCATTCCCTGGGACAGGGGAATATAGCAATCAGCCCCAGCATTTT.

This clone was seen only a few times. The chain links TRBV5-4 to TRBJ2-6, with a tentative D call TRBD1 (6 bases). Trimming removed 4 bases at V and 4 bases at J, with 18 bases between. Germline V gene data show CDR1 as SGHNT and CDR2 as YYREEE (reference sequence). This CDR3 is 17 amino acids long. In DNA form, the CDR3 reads TGTGCCAGCAGCAAAACAACCAGGGGTTCAGGGGCCAACGTCCTGACTTTC. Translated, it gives CASSKTTRGSGANVLTF.

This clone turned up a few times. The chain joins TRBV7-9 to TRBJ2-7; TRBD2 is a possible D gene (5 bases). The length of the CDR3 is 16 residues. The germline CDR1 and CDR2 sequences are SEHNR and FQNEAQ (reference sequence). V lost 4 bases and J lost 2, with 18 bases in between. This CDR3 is CASSYHPGSTAYEQYF. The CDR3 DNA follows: TGTGCCAGCAGCTACCACCCTGGGAGTACGGCCTACGAGCAGTACTTC.

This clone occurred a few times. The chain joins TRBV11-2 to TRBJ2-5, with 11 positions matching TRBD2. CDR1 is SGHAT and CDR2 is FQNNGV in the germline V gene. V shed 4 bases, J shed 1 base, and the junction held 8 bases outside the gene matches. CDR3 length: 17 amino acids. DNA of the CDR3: TGTGCCAGCAGCTCGCATCCCGGGACTAGCGGCCAAGAGACCCAGTACTTC. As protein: CASSSHPGTSGQETQYF.

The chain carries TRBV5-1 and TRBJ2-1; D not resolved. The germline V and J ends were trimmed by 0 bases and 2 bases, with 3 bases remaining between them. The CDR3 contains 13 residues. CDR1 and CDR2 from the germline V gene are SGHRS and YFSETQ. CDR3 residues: CASSLVTYNEQFF. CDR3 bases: TGCGCCAGCAGCTTGGTAACCTACAATGAGCAGTTCTTC.

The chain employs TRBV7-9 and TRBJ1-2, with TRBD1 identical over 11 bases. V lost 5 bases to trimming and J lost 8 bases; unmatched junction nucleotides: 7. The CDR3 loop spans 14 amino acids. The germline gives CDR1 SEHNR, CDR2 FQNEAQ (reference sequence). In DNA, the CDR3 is TGTGCCAGCAGCCCAAGGGACAGGGGGAAGGGCTACACCTTC. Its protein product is CASSPRDRGKGYTF.

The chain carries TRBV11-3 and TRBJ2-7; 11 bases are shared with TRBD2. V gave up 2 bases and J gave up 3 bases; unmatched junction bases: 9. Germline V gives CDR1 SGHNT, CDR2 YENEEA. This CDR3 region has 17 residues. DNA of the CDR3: TGTGCCAGCAGCTTATCTTTTAGCGGGAGGGAGGGCTACGAGCAGTACTTC. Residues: CASSLSFSGREGYEQYF.

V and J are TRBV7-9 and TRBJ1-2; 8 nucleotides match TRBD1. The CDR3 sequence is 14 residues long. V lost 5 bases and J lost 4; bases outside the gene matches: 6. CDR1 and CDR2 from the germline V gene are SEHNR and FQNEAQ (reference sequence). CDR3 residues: CASSPGGAGYGYTF. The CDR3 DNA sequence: TGTGCCAGCAGCCCAGGGGGCGCCGGCTATGGCTACACCTTC.

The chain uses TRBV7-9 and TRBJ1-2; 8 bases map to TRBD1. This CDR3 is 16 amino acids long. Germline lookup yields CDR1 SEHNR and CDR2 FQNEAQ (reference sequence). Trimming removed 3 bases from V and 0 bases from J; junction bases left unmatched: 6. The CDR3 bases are TGTGCCAGCAGCTTTTGGCGGACAGGGACTAACTATGGCTACACCTTC. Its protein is CASSFWRTGTNYGYTF. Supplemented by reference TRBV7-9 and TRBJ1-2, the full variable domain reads DTGVSQNPRHKITKRGQNVTFRCDPISEHNRLYWYRQTLGQGPEFLTYFQNEAQLEKSRLLSDRFSAERPKGSFSTLEIQRTEQGDSAMYLCASSFWRTGTNYGYTFGSGTRLTVV.